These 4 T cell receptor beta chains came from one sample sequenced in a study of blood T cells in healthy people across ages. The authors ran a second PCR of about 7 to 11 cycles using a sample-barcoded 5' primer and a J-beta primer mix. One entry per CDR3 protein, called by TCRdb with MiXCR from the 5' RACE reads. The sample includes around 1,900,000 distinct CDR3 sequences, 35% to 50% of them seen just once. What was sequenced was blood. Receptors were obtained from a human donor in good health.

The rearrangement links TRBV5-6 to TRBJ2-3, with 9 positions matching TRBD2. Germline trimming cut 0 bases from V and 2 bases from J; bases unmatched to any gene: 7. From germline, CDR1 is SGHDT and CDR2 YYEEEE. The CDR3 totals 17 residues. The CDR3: CASSLVPPSGVTDTQYF. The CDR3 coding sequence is TGTGCCAGCAGCTTGGTGCCCCCTAGCGGGGTCACAGATACGCAGTATTTT.

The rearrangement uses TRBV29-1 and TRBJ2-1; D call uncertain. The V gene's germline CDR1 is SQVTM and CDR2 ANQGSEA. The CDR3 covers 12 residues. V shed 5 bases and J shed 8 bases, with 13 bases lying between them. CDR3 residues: CSVSSPLDEQFF. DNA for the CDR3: TGCAGCGTTTCTTCCCCGCTAGATGAGCAGTTCTTC.

CDR3 in amino acids: CASLRVRLEQFF. The CDR3 DNA is TGTGCCAGCCTGAGGGTTCGACTAGAGCAGTTCTTC. The chain employs TRBV2 and TRBJ2-1, with D perhaps TRBD2 (5 bases). Germline CDR1 SNHLY, CDR2 FYNNEI. The CDR3 sequence is 12 residues long. With 8 bases removed from V and 10 bases from J, the gap between germline ends came to 15 bases.

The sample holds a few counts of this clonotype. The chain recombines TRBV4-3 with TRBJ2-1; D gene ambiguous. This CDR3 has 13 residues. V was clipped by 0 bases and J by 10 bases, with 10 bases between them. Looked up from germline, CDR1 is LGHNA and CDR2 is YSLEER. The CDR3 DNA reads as TGCGCCAGCAGCCAAGATAATTTAAAGGAGCAGTTCTTC. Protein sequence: CASSQDNLKEQFF.